The 10 T cell receptor beta chains presented below share a single source sample, sequenced in a study of T cells in Graves' hyperthyroidism and ophthalmopathy. What was amplified from RNA transcripts were TCR beta CDR3 regions. In the first-round RT-PCR of the TCR CDR3, the HTBI primer set was used. TCRdb re-called the multiplex PCR reads with MiXCR, one entry per CDR3 protein. This table has approximately 530,000 distinct CDR3 sequences, around 15% appearing once. Sequencing was performed on blood. The receptors originated from a woman younger than 30 with Graves' hyperthyroidism.

This clonotype showed up many times. The J gene is TRBJ2-7, the V gene TRBV5-1; tentative D call: TRBD2 (5 bases). The length of the CDR3 is 14 residues. Between the trimmed V and J ends, which lost 4 bases and 2 bases, there was a span of 13 bases. From germline, CDR1 is SGHRS and CDR2 YFSETQ. The CDR3, as DNA: TGCGCCAGCAGCCTCGGACTGAAAGCCTACGAGCAGTACTTC. Translation gives CASSLGLKAYEQYF. The whole variable domain, filled in from reference TRBV5-1 and TRBJ2-7, reads KAGVTQTPRYLIKTRGQQVTLSCSPISGHRSVSWYQQTPGQGLQFLFEYFSETQRNKGNFPGRFSGRQFSNSRSEMNVSTLELGDSALYLCASSLGLKAYEQYFGPGTRLTVT.

This clonotype was detected only a few times. This chain uses TRBV14 with TRBJ2-1; D is uncertain. The V end lost 1 base, the J end lost 4 bases, and 8 bases lay between the germline ends. Germline values: CDR1 SGHDN, CDR2 FVKESK. The CDR3 covers 14 residues. The CDR3 DNA reads TGTGCCAGCAGCCAAGTGACTTGGTACAATGAGCAGTTCTTC. Translation gives CASSQVTWYNEQFF. The whole variable domain, remainder taken from reference TRBV14 and TRBJ2-1, is EAGVTQFPSHSVIEKGQTVTLRCDPISGHDNLYWYRRVMGKEIKFLLHFVKESKQDESGMPNNRFLAERTGGTYSTLKVQPAELEDSGVYFCASSQVTWYNEQFFGPGTRLTVL.

This chain links TRBV6-2 or TRBV6-3 with TRBJ2-1; perhaps TRBD2 as D (6 bases). The CDR3 spans 13 residues. The germline CDR1 and CDR2 sequences are MNHEY and SVGEGT. V was pared by 6 bases and J by 14 bases, with 20 bases between. The DNA for the CDR3 is TGTGCCAGCAGCAGTACACTAGCTGCCGGGGAGTTCTTC. Its translation is CASSSTLAAGEFF.

The chain carries TRBV12-3 or TRBV12-4 and TRBJ2-4; 9 nucleotides line up with TRBD2. This CDR3 comprises 14 residues. Losses at the gene ends were 3 bases for V and 15 bases for J; bases not matched to a gene: 12. The CDR3 here is CASSLAAGGPVVYF. The CDR3 DNA follows: TGTGCCAGCAGTTTGGCGGCGGGAGGGCCCGTGGTGTACTTC.

This clonotype appeared a few times. The genes are TRBV5-6 and TRBJ2-7; 8 bases fit TRBD1. Germline-derived CDR1 and CDR2 are SGHDT and YYEEEE. Trimming at V came to 8 bases and at J to 8 bases, leaving 15 bases not matched to a gene. CDR3 size: 14 residues. In nucleotides, the CDR3 is TGTGCCAGTACCCATGTCGGGTCAGGGGGCAAGCAGTACTTC. As protein: CASTHVGSGGKQYF.

This clonotype was counted at least ten times. V usage is TRBV20-1 and J usage is TRBJ2-2, with a possible D match to TRBD2 (5 bases). Deletions cut 3 bases from V and 4 bases from J, with 15 bases between. Per germline, CDR1 DFQATT and CDR2 SNEGSKA (reference sequence). The CDR3 length is 15 residues. The CDR3 DNA sequence: TGCAGTGCTAGTGCCGGGGAAAGAGGCACCGGGGAGCTGTTTTTT. Amino acids: CSASAGERGTGELFF.

This chain uses TRBV10-3 with TRBJ1-1, with 9 bases that match TRBD1. With V trimmed by 6 bases and J by 4 bases, 6 bases remained unmatched. Germline lookup yields CDR1 ENHRY and CDR2 SYGVKD. CDR3 size: 14 residues. The DNA for the CDR3 is TGTGCCATCAGCCGGGACAGGGAGAGCACTGAAGCTTTCTTT. Translating gives CAISRDRESTEAFF.

Only a few counts were recorded for this clonotype. Possible read error: a much larger clone is one base away. This rearrangement joins TRBV11-3 to TRBJ2-1, with D perhaps matching TRBD1 or TRBD2 (5 bases each). Germline CDR1 and CDR2: SGHNT and YENEEA. The CDR3 sequence is 12 residues long. V gave up 0 bases and J gave up 8 bases, with 5 bases separating them. The CDR3 coding sequence is TGTGCCAGCAGCTTAGAGGGGGATGAGCAGTTCTTC. This gives the protein CASSLEGDEQFF.

Points on this clonotype: A read error is likely, as this CDR3 ends without the conserved phenylalanine or tryptophan. This chain joins TRBV18 and TRBJ2-5; D perhaps matches TRBD2 (5 bases). V was pared by 2 bases and J by 5 bases, with 9 bases between. Germline V gives CDR1 KGHSH, CDR2 LQKENI. This CDR3 comprises 13 residues. Written as DNA, the CDR3 is TGTGCCAGCTCACCATCCGGGGTTGAGACCCAGTACTCC. Translation gives CASSPSGVETQYS.

There are a few counts of this clonotype. The chain joins TRBV19 to TRBJ1-6, with no clear D. The CDR3 extends over 15 amino acids. CDR1 and CDR2 (germline): LNHDA, SQIVND (reference sequence). Trimming removed 1 base at V and 10 bases at J, with 14 bases between. The CDR3 sequence: CASSIVGGAYSPLHF. In DNA, the CDR3 is TGTGCCAGTAGTATAGTGGGCGGCGCGTACTCACCCCTCCACTTT.